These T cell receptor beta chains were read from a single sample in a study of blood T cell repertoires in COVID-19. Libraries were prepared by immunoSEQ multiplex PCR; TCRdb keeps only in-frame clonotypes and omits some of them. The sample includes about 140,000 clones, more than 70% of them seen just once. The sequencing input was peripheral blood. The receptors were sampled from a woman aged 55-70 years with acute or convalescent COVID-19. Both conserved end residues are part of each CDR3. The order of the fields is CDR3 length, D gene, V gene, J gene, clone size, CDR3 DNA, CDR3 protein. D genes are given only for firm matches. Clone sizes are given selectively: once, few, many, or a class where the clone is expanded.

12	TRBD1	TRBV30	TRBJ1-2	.	TGTGCCTGTACGACAGGGGCCTATGGCTACACCTTC	CACTTGAYGYTF
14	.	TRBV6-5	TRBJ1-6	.	TGTGCCAGCAGCTTCGGACAGCATAATTCACCCCTCCACTTT	CASSFGQHNSPLHF
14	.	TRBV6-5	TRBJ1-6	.	TGTGCCAGCACTAAGGACAGAAACAATTCACCCCTCCACTTT	CASTKDRNNSPLHF
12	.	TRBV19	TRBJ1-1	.	TGTGCCAGTAGTATAGTGGGCCGTGAAGCTTTCTTT	CASSIVGREAFF
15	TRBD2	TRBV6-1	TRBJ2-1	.	TGTGCCAGCAGTGAAGGGGGGGGCTCCTACAATGAGCAGTTCTTC	CASSEGGGSYNEQFF
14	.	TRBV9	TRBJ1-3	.	TGTGCCAGCAGCGTAGCGGCAGGGGGAAACACCATATATTTT	CASSVAAGGNTIYF
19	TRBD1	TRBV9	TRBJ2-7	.	TGTGCCAGCAGCGCCAGAGGGGGGACCCCGGACAGGGGCACCTACGAGCAGTACTTC	CASSARGGTPDRGTYEQYF
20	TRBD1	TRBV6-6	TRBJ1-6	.	TGTGCCAGCAGCCCAAAAGAACAGGGGGCCCCGAGCTCCTATAATTCACCCCTCCACTTT	CASSPKEQGAPSSYNSPLHF
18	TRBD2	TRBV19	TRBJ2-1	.	TGTGCCAGTAGTATAGCGGGGGGGCTACCCACCTCCTACAATGAGCAGTTCTTC	CASSIAGGLPTSYNEQFF
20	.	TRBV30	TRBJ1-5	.	TGTGCCTGGAGTGTAAACTTAGGCAGTTCTATACTACTTAGCAATCAGCCCCAGCATTTT	CAWSVNLGSSILLSNQPQHF
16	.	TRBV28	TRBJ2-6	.	TGTGCCAGCAGACCAATCCGGGGGGCGGGGGCCAACGTCCTGACTTTC	CASRPIRGAGANVLTF
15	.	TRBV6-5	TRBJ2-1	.	TGTGCCAGCAGTTGGGGGGACAGCAAATACAATGAGCAGTTCTTC	CASSWGDSKYNEQFF
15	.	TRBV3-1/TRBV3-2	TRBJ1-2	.	TGTGCCAGCAGCCCGCGGGGGCCGCCCCTGTATGGCTACACCTTC	CASSPRGPPLYGYTF
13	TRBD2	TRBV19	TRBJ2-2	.	TGTGCCAGTAGTATGGGAGGGATCGGGGAGCTGTTTTTT	CASSMGGIGELFF
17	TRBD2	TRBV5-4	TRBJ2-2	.	TGTGCCAGCAGCCCGAGGGAGCGGGGAGTGAGGACCGGGGAGCTGTTTTTT	CASSPRERGVRTGELFF
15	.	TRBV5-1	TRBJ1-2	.	TGCGCCAGCAGCTTGGCCGGCAGGGAGGACTATGGCTACACCTTC	CASSLAGREDYGYTF
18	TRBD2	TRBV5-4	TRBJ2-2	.	TGTGCCAGCAGCCCCCGGGCACTAGCGGGTTCCCTGGGCGGGGAGCTGTTTTTT	CASSPRALAGSLGGELFF
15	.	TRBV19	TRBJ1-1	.	TGTGCCAGTAGTATGGGCAGCCCATTGAACACTGAAGCTTTCTTT	CASSMGSPLNTEAFF
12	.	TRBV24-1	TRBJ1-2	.	TGTGCCACCAGGGGTCGGGGGGATGGCTACACCTTC	CATRGRGDGYTF
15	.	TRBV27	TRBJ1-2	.	TGTGCCAGCAGTTTATCCCCCACAGGGTTCTATGGCTACACCTTC	CASSLSPTGFYGYTF
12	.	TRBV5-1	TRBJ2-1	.	TGCGCCAGCAGCTTGGCGGGCAATGAGCAGTTCTTC	CASSLAGNEQFF
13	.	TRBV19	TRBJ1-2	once	TGTGCCAGTAGTTGGCAGGAAAACTATGGCTACACCTTC	CASSWQENYGYTF
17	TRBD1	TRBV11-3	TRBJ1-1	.	TGTGCCAGCAGCTCCGGACAGGGGCGTACTTTGAACACTGAAGCTTTCTTT	CASSSGQGRTLNTEAFF
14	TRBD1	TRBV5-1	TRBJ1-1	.	TGCGCCAGCAGCTTGGTTCAGGGGGCAGCTGAAGCTTTCTTT	CASSLVQGAAEAFF
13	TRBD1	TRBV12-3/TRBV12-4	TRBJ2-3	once	TGTGCCAGCAGTCGGGGGACAGGGATAACGCAGTATTTT	CASSRGTGITQYF
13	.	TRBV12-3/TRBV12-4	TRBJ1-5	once	TGTGCCAGCAGCCCATCGGATCCCCAGGCCCAGCATTTT	CASSPSDPQAQHF
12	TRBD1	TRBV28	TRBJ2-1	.	TGTGCCAGCAGGGGTCCGGGACAGGGGAAGGTCTTC	CASRGPGQGKVF
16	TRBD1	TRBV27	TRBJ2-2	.	TGTGCCAGCAGACAACTTACAGGGGGCGCGACCGGGGAGCTGTTTTTT	CASRQLTGGATGELFF
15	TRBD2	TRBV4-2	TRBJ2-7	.	TGTGCCAGCAGCCAAGGGGGTAGCGGGGCCTACGAGCAGTACTTC	CASSQGGSGAYEQYF
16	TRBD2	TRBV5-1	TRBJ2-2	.	TGCGCCAGCAGCTTGGCCGCCGCGCGGGGGGCCGGGGAGCTGTTTTTT	CASSLAAARGAGELFF
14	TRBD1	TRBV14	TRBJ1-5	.	TGTGCCAGCAGCCAAGCAGGGGGTAATCAGCCCCAGCATTTT	CASSQAGGNQPQHF
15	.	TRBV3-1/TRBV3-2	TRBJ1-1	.	TGTGCCAGCAGACTCGGCGGGGTCATGGAGGCTGAAGCTTTCTTT	CASRLGGVMEAEAFF
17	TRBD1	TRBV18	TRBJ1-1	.	TGTGCCAGCTCACCACGGACAGGGGACCTGGTGCGGACTGAAGCTTTCTTT	CASSPRTGDLVRTEAFF
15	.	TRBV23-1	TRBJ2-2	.	TGCGCCAGCATATCGGGGAGACCGAACACCGGGGAGCTGTTTTTT	CASISGRPNTGELFF
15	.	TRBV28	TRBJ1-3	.	TGTGCCAGCAGTTTCTCCTCCCCCGGTGGAAACACCATATATTTT	CASSFSSPGGNTIYF
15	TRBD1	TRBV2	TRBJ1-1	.	TGTGCCAGCGGGCGGGCCAACAGGGGGAACACTGAAGCTTTCTTT	CASGRANRGNTEAFF
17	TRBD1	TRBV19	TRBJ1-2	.	TGTGCCAGTAGTATAGGTTCCGCCGGACAGGGGAGCTATGGCTACACCTTC	CASSIGSAGQGSYGYTF
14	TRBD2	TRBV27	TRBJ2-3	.	TGTGCCAGCAGTTTAAGCGGGGGGGCAGATACGCAGTATTTT	CASSLSGGADTQYF
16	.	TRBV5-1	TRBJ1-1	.	TGCGCCAGCAGCTTGAACGGAGGGGCACTAAACACTGAAGCTTTCTTT	CASSLNGGALNTEAFF
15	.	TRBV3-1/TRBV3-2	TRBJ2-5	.	TGTGCCAGCAGACGAATACAAACAGGGCTTGAGACCCAGTACTTC	CASRRIQTGLETQYF
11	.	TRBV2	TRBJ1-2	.	TGTGCCAGCAATCGAGACTATGGCTACACCTTC	CASNRDYGYTF
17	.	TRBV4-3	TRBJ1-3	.	TGCGCCAGCAGCCAAGTGTCGGGGTTGACCTCTGGAAACACCATATATTTT	CASSQVSGLTSGNTIYF
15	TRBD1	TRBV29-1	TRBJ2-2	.	TGCAGCGTTCGGACAGGGCTCGCGAACACCGGGGAGCTGTTTTTT	CSVRTGLANTGELFF
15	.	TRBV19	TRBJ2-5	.	TGTGCCAGTAGTATAATAGGCCGAGGCGGGGAGACCCAGTACTTC	CASSIIGRGGETQYF
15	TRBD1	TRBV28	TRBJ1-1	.	TGTGCCAGCAGTTCACGACAGGGCGTTTACACTGAAGCTTTCTTT	CASSSRQGVYTEAFF
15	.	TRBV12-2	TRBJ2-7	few	.	CASRLVGGGTYEQYF
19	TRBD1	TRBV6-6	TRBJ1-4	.	TGTGCCAGCAGTCGGGCGGGGACAGGGTCGGGAGGATACAATGAAAAACTGTTTTTT	CASSRAGTGSGGYNEKLFF
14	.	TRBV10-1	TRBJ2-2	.	TGCGCCAGCACACCTGACAGCTTCACCGGGGAGCTGTTTTTT	CASTPDSFTGELFF
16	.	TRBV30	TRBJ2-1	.	TGTGCCTGGAGTCCCTATGTGTCCCGCTCCTACAATGAGCAGTTCTTC	CAWSPYVSRSYNEQFF
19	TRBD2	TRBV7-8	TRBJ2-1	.	TGTGCCAGCAGCTTAGCCGAGAGGCTAGCGGGGGGGTCCTACAATGAGCAGTTCTTC	CASSLAERLAGGSYNEQFF
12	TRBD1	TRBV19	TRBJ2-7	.	TGTGCCACGCGACAGGGCGCTTACGAGCAGTACTTC	CATRQGAYEQYF
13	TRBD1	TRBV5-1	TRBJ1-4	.	TGCGCCAGCAGCTACGGGACAGATGAAAAACTGTTTTTT	CASSYGTDEKLFF
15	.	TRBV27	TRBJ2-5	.	TGTGCCAGCAGTTCCGTCGACTGGAACCAAGAGACCCAGTACTTC	CASSSVDWNQETQYF
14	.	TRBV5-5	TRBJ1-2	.	TGTGCCAGCAGCCGTTATAGTCAGGTCGCTGGCTACACCTTC	CASSRYSQVAGYTF
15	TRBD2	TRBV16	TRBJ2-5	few	TGTGCCAGCAGCCCTCGGACTAGCGGGGCGGAGACCCAGTACTTC	CASSPRTSGAETQYF
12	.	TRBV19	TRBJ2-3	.	TGTGCCAGTAGTATGGGGGGAAGTACGCAGTATTTT	CASSMGGSTQYF